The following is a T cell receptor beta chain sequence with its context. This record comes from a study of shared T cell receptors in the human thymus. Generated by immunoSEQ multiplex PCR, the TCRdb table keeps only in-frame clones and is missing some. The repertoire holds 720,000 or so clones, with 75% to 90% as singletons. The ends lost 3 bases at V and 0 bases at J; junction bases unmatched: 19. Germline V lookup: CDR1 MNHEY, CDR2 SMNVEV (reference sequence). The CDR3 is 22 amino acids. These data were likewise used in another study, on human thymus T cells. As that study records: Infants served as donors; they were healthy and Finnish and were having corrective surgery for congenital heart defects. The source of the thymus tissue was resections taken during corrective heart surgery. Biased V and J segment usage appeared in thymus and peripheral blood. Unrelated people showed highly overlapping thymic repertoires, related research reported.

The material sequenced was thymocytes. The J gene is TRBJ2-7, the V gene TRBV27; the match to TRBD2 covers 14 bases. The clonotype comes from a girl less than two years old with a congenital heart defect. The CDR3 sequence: CASSFRGTPGLAGARSSYEQYF. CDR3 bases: TGTGCCAGCAGTTTTAGGGGGACACCGGGACTAGCGGGGGCCAGGAGCTCCTACGAGCAGTACTTC.